This T cell receptor beta chain was sequenced for a study of regulatory T cells in long-lasting Graves disease. Study overall: Antithyroid drugs had been taken under 3 months by newly diagnosed Graves' patients. Study outcomes and limitations: With persistent disease, TRBV28, TRBJ1-2 and TRBJ2-5 were the favored segments. Thyroid tissue went unstudied; only peripheral blood was examined.

Libraries of TCR beta came from iRepertoire HTBI primers plus Arm-PCR of CDR3 regions. TCRdb re-derived calls from the multiplex PCR reads in MiXCR, one entry per CDR3 protein. The data contain around 250,000 distinct CDR3 sequences, over 20% of them seen just once; the ten biggest clones take up about 14%. The sample's time point: newly diagnosed GD, antithyroid drugs for less than 3 months. PBMC RNA served as the TCR library source. This clonotype was observed at least ten times. Its antigen is as yet unknown. V lost 8 bases to trimming and J lost 1 base, with 5 bases between them. Looked up from germline, CDR1 is ENHRY and CDR2 is SYGVKD. This CDR3 region has 11 residues.

This sample comprised peripheral blood mononuclear cells (PBMCs), obtained at new diagnosis, from a patient treated with antithyroid drugs. This TCR derives from a female donor with Graves disease. The chain joins TRBV10-3 to TRBJ1-1; unclear D gene. DNA for the CDR3: TGTGCCATCGCAACGAACACTGAAGCTTTCTTT. This gives the protein CAIATNTEAFF.